Sequencing of this TCR beta chain was carried out in a study of glioma-infiltrating T cells. Study results and limitations: Tissue-blood divergence was below expectation in non-neoplastic patients, above in gliomas.

The sample holds one count of this clonotype. Its antigen remains unidentified. Using RNA template, CDR3s of TCR alpha and beta were amplified with iRepertoire arm-PCR. For one-step reverse transcription and amplification, about 90-450 ng of tissue mRNA or PBMC total RNA was used. TCRdb reanalysed the multiplex PCR reads using MiXCR and keeps one entry per CDR3 protein. The sample carries some 160,000 distinct CDR3 sequences, more than 35% recorded once. This TCR was sampled from a human donor with low-grade glioma or glioblastoma, undergoing nonglioma brain surgery, or in good health (not recorded which). The sequenced material came from glioma tissue, nonneoplastic brain tissue, or PBMCs (not recorded which).

The CDR3 region is CSDKGGAEAFF. The DNA of the CDR3 is TGCAGTGATAAGGGGGGAGCTGAAGCTTTCTTT. V and J are TRBV20-1 and TRBJ1-1; weak D call: TRBD1 (6 bases). Germline lookup yields CDR1 DFQATT and CDR2 SNEGSKA (reference sequence). The CDR3 spans 11 residues. V dropped 7 bases and J dropped 6 bases, with 12 bases sitting between them.